The 24 T cell receptor beta chains presented below share a single source sample, sequenced in a study of chemoradiotherapy in HPV16-positive cancers. Data came from immunoSEQ multiplex PCR; TCRdb stores just in-frame clones and leaves some out. The data hold 4,000 to 6,000 clones, with roughly three quarters observed a single time. Material: tumor tissue, obtained from a patient who underwent chemoradiotherapy. These receptors originate from a human donor with HPV-associated anogenital cancer.

The chain links TRBV5-4 to TRBJ2-1; 14 bases fit TRBD2. Trimming took 4 bases from V and 3 from J; bases not matched to a gene: 6. The CDR3 consists of 17 residues. The germline V gene encodes CDR1 SGHNT and CDR2 YYREEE (reference sequence). In DNA, the CDR3 is TGTGCCAGCAGCCGAAGCGGGACTAGCGGGGGCTACAATGAGCAGTTCTTC. Its protein is CASSRSGTSGGYNEQFF.

This clone was observed a single time. The chain couples TRBV9 to TRBJ2-4; D might be TRBD2 (6 bases). Germline assignment: CDR1 SGDLS and CDR2 YYNGEE. V was trimmed by 3 bases and J by 0 bases, leaving 10 bases between them. This CDR3 contains 15 residues. CDR3 sequence: CASSAVGGAKNIQYF. CDR3 nucleotides: TGTGCCAGCAGCGCCGTGGGGGGAGCCAAAAACATTCAGTACTTC.

The chain has TRBV29-1 and TRBJ1-2; the D gene is possibly TRBD1 (6 bases). Germline-derived CDR1 and CDR2 are SQVTM and ANQGSEA. The V and J ends lost 6 bases and 3 bases respectively, with 17 bases between them. The CDR3 totals 14 residues. The CDR3 DNA reads as TGCAGCGTCTTCGACAGGATACTTGACTATGGCTACACCTTC. It is translated as CSVFDRILDYGYTF. The variable domain in full, with the rest retrieved from reference TRBV29-1 and TRBJ1-2, is SAVISQKPSRDICQRGTSLTIQCQVDSQVTMMFWYRQQPGQSLTLIATANQGSEATYESGFVIDKFPISRPNLTFSTLTVSNMSPEDSSIYLCSVFDRILDYGYTFGSGTRLTVV.

The V call is TRBV6-1, the J call TRBJ1-5; D gene ambiguous. There are 14 residues in the CDR3. CDR1 MNHNS and CDR2 SASEGT come from the germline V gene. V lost 4 bases, J lost 2 bases, and 9 bases lay in between. Here the CDR3 reads CASSGHSGNQPQHF. The CDR3 region has the DNA TGTGCCAGCAGTGGACACAGTGGCAATCAGCCCCAGCATTTT.

This clone is a singleton in its sample. The chain is built from TRBV11-2 and TRBJ2-5; 9 bases map to TRBD2. The CDR3 consists of 16 residues. The V and J ends lost 5 bases and 4 bases, in that order; junction bases with no gene match: 11. Looked up from germline, CDR1 is SGHAT and CDR2 is FQNNGV. The CDR3 is CASSPGVAGEVETQYF. In DNA form, the CDR3 reads TGTGCCAGCAGCCCCGGGGTAGCGGGAGAAGTAGAGACCCAGTACTTC. Using reference TRBV11-2 and TRBJ2-5 for the parts outside the CDR3, the full variable domain is EAGVAQSPRYKIIEKRQSVAFWCNPISGHATLYWYQQILGQGPKLLIQFQNNGVVDDSQLPKDRFSAERLKGVDSTLKIQPAKLEDSAVYLCASSPGVAGEVETQYFGPGTRLLVL.

The table lists this clone with a few counts. This chain joins TRBV5-1 and TRBJ1-5; a possible D gene is TRBD1 (5 bases). Germline V gene data show CDR1 as SGHRS and CDR2 as YFSETQ. Trimming removed 0 bases at V and 7 bases at J, with 8 bases between. This CDR3 comprises 13 residues. DNA of the CDR3: TGCGCCAGCAGCTTGGAGGGGTCACAGCCCCAGCATTTT. Translation gives CASSLEGSQPQHF.

V and J are TRBV5-5 and TRBJ1-4, with D unresolved. The V gene's germline CDR1 is SGHKS and CDR2 YYEKEE (reference sequence). V lost 2 bases, J lost 5 bases, and 10 bases lay in between. This CDR3 region has 14 residues. CDR3 DNA: TGTGCCAGCAGCTTTTCGTCTGAAAATGAAAAACTGTTTTTT. It encodes CASSFSSENEKLFF. Looking up the rest from reference TRBV5-5 and TRBJ1-4 gives the full variable domain: DAGVTQSPTHLIKTRGQQVTLRCSPISGHKSVSWYQQVLGQGPQFIFQYYEKEERGRGNFPDRFSARQFPNYSSELNVNALLLGDSALYLCASSFSSENEKLFFGSGTQLSVL.

The chain uses TRBV10-3 and TRBJ1-2; D remains unclear. V was pared by 1 base and J by 7 bases, with 10 bases between. Germline values: CDR1 ENHRY, CDR2 SYGVKD. This CDR3 region has 13 residues. In DNA form, the CDR3 reads TGTGCCATCAGTGAGTTGGCAGGAGTTGGCTACACCTTC. This sequence encodes CAISELAGVGYTF.

In its sample, this clone was seen once. The chain employs TRBV13 and TRBJ2-7; D is unclear. The CDR3 runs 14 residues. Trimming removed 1 base at V and 0 bases at J, with 7 bases between. CDR1 and CDR2 (germline): PRHDT, FYEKMQ (reference sequence). The CDR3 loop is CASSLAANSYEQYF. In DNA, the CDR3 is TGTGCCAGCAGCTTAGCAGCAAACTCCTACGAGCAGTACTTC.

A single count supports this clone. The chain is built from TRBV21-1 and TRBJ1-5; TRBD1 reflects the table's D call only, with no check against the DNA. TRBV21-1 is termed a pseudogene. CDR3 length: 15 amino acids. CDR3 residues: CASTSDRVPNQPQHF. In DNA form, the CDR3 reads TGTGCCAGCACCTCAGACAGGGTCCCAAATCAGCCCCAGCATTTT.

The table lists this clone with a count of one. At the DNA level, this CDR3 is encoded by other sequences in the same sample as well. The gene calls are TRBV5-1 and TRBJ2-5, with TRBD2 matching 13 bases. From germline, CDR1 is SGHRS and CDR2 YFSETQ. This CDR3 comprises 16 residues. V dropped 0 bases and J dropped 3; count of bases not matched to a gene: 2. CDR3 coding DNA: TGCGCCAGCAGCTTGGGGGGGACTAGCGGGAAAGAGACCCAGTACTTC. This sequence encodes CASSLGGTSGKETQYF.

The gene calls are TRBV5-1 and TRBJ2-1; 9 bases line up with TRBD2. The V and J ends lost 4 bases and 5 bases, in that order; junction bases with no gene match: 7. CDR3 length: 15 amino acids. CDR1 is SGHRS and CDR2 is YFSETQ in the germline V gene. The CDR3 region is CASSQGLAANNEQFF. In nucleotides, the CDR3 is TGCGCCAGCAGCCAGGGACTAGCCGCTAACAATGAGCAGTTCTTC.

J is TRBJ1-4 and V is TRBV5-1; the D is unclear. The V gene's germline CDR1 is SGHRS and CDR2 YFSETQ. V was clipped by 3 bases and J by 3 bases, with 18 bases between them. This CDR3 region has 17 residues. The CDR3 bases are TGCGCCAGCAGCTGGCGGGGTCCTGGTGAGGCTAATGAAAAACTGTTTTTT. This gives the protein CASSWRGPGEANEKLFF.

This clone was detected once. The rearrangement uses TRBV27 and TRBJ2-1, with 8 bases identical to TRBD2. V lost 3 bases to trimming and J lost 7 bases; unmatched junction nucleotides: 8. The CDR3 totals 15 residues. Germline V gene lookup returns CDR1 MNHEY and CDR2 SMNVEV (reference sequence). CDR3 sequence (DNA): TGTGCCAGCAGTTTCATGGCGGGAGGTCGTAATGAGCAGTTCTTC. Translating it yields CASSFMAGGRNEQFF.

V and J are TRBV5-1 and TRBJ2-1; no clear D. Germline loops: CDR1 SGHRS, CDR2 YFSETQ. The CDR3 contains 15 residues. V lost 0 bases, J lost 4 bases, and 11 bases lay in between. The CDR3 nucleotides read TGCGCCAGCAGCTTGGAAGTCCAACCGTACAATGAGCAGTTCTTC. It specifies CASSLEVQPYNEQFF.

The table lists this clone with a few counts. The rearrangement links TRBV20-1 to TRBJ1-1; D call uncertain. The CDR3 has 10 residues. Trimming took off 6 bases at V and 11 bases at J, with 13 bases between the two ends. Germline CDR1 DFQATT, CDR2 SNEGSKA (reference sequence). Here the CDR3 reads CSASDTRAFF. The CDR3 nucleotides are TGCAGTGCCAGCGATACCAGGGCTTTCTTT.

This clone was found once. The genes are TRBV29-1 and TRBJ2-7; D unclear. In germline, CDR1 is SQVTM, CDR2 ANQGSEA. Trimming took 1 base from V and 7 from J, leaving 8 bases between them. CDR3 length: 11 residues. DNA for the CDR3: TGCAGCGTTGAAGGTGCAAGGGAGCAGTACTTC. It encodes CSVEGAREQYF.

The genes are TRBV28 and TRBJ2-2; D may match TRBD1 or TRBD2 (5 bases each). Germline CDR1 MDHEN, CDR2 SYDVKM. Trimming removed 8 bases at V and 5 bases at J, with 15 bases between. CDR3 length: 14 residues. Here the CDR3 reads CASARDGETGELFF. The CDR3 DNA reads TGTGCCAGCGCTAGGGACGGGGAAACCGGGGAGCTGTTTTTT.

The gene calls are TRBV6-1 and TRBJ1-2; perhaps TRBD1 as D (5 bases). The V gene lost 2 bases and the J gene lost 6 bases, with 10 bases spanning the gap. Germline-derived CDR1 and CDR2 are MNHNS and SASEGT. The CDR3 extends over 13 amino acids. The CDR3 DNA follows: TGTGCCAGCAGTGAATTTCCCAGGGATGGCTACACCTTC. Translation: CASSEFPRDGYTF.

The chain is built from TRBV5-6 and TRBJ2-7; 9 nucleotides agree with TRBD1. CDR1 is SGHDT, CDR2 YYEEEE, per germline. This CDR3 has 14 amino acids. Germline trimming cut 3 bases from V and 7 bases from J; bases unmatched to any gene: 8. CDR3 protein: CASSWTGAKGEQYF. The CDR3, as DNA: TGTGCCAGCAGCTGGACAGGGGCCAAGGGGGAGCAGTACTTC.

V is TRBV18 and J is TRBJ2-7; 7 nucleotides agree with TRBD2. Germline values: CDR1 KGHSH, CDR2 LQKENI. V lost 8 bases and J lost 10; bases outside the gene matches: 14. The CDR3 runs 13 residues. The CDR3 nucleotides read TGTGCCAGCACCGACTCGCGACTAGCCCCCCAGTACTTC. Translated: CASTDSRLAPQYF.

This clone was seen once. The CDR3 is CASSDRPGGSAQYF. For the CDR3, the DNA is TGTGCCAGCAGTGACCGGCCGGGGGGGTCGGCCCAGTACTTC. The chain recombines TRBV2 with TRBJ2-5, with 8 bases fitting TRBD2. The trim removed 3 bases at V and 9 bases at J, leaving 9 bases unmatched. This CDR3 spans 14 amino acids. Germline V gives CDR1 SNHLY, CDR2 FYNNEI.

This clone came up a few times. The chain couples TRBV7-9 to TRBJ1-2; 7 bases align to TRBD1. CDR1 is SEHNR, CDR2 FQNEAQ, per germline (reference sequence). The CDR3 totals 14 residues. The V and J ends lost 1 base and 4 bases, in that order; junction bases with no gene match: 3. Written as DNA, the CDR3 is TGTGCCAGCAGCTTAGGACAGGGCGCCTATGGCTACACCTTC. Amino acid sequence: CASSLGQGAYGYTF.

This clone was counted once. V is TRBV6-5 and J is TRBJ2-3; a weak D match, TRBD2 (5 bases). The germline V and J ends were trimmed by 8 bases and 6 bases, with 9 bases remaining between them. The CDR3 length is 11 residues. The germline V gene encodes CDR1 MNHEY and CDR2 SVGAGI. The CDR3 nucleotides are TGTGCCAGCTGGACTGCTGATACGCAGTATTTT. Translated, it gives CASWTADTQYF.